Below are 9 T cell receptor beta chains sequenced from a single sample in a study of early T cells in non-severe SARS-CoV-2 infection. In TCRdb, the 5' RACE reads were re-called with MiXCR into one record per CDR3 protein. The sample has 55,000 to 65,000 distinct CDR3 sequences; approximately 10% are singletons. The sequenced sample consisted of whole blood. The receptors were sampled from an adult who was a healthcare worker with PCR-confirmed SARS-CoV-2 infection or an uninfected control (not recorded which).

This CDR3 is CASSIPTAPPGEQYF. Here the CDR3 DNA reads TGTGCCAGTAGTATCCCGACTGCCCCTCCCGGCGAGCAGTACTTC. The chain employs TRBV19 and TRBJ2-7; no clear D. The CDR3 loop spans 15 amino acids. V was shortened by 3 bases and J by 6 bases, with 18 bases between the two germline ends. Per germline, CDR1 LNHDA and CDR2 SQIVND (reference sequence).

The genes are TRBV29-1 and TRBJ2-5; D not certain. Germline lookup yields CDR1 SQVTM and CDR2 ANQGSEA. The CDR3 totals 12 residues. The V gene lost 6 bases and the J gene lost 5 bases, with 13 bases spanning the gap. The DNA of the CDR3 is TGCAGCGTATCCTCTTTCGGGGAGACCCAGTACTTC. Protein sequence: CSVSSFGETQYF.

This clonotype was observed many times. The chain uses TRBV6-6 and TRBJ1-2; tentatively, D is TRBD1 (5 bases). V was clipped by 0 bases and J by 7 bases, with 15 bases between them. CDR3 length equals 15 residues. Germline CDR1 is MNHNY and CDR2 is SVGAGI (reference sequence). Here the CDR3 DNA reads TGTGCCAGCAGTTACTCGCCCGGGGGGGGAAGTGGCTACACCTTC. Translated: CASSYSPGGGSGYTF.

This clonotype was seen more than once but under ten times. The chain uses TRBV2 and TRBJ1-6; 8 positions match TRBD1. Germline lookup yields CDR1 SNHLY and CDR2 FYNNEI. The CDR3 runs to 15 residues. With V trimmed by 8 bases and J by 6 bases, 9 bases remained unmatched. This CDR3 is CASLQWTGSNSPLHF. CDR3 nucleotides: TGTGCCAGCTTACAATGGACAGGGTCTAATTCACCCCTCCACTTT.

A few counts support this clonotype. J is TRBJ2-3 and V is TRBV29-1, with D perhaps TRBD1 (6 bases). The CDR3 contains 13 residues. Trimming cost V 4 bases and J 4 bases, with 12 bases left between them. Germline loops: CDR1 SQVTM, CDR2 ANQGSEA. The CDR3 here is CSVADRNPDTQYF. The DNA of the CDR3 is TGCAGCGTTGCGGACAGAAATCCAGATACGCAGTATTTT.

This clonotype was seen many times. The V and J genes are TRBV19 and TRBJ2-7; D may be TRBD1 or TRBD2 (6 bases each). The germline CDR1 and CDR2 sequences are LNHDA and SQIVND (reference sequence). The CDR3 is 15 amino acids. Trimming pared 3 bases from V and 0 bases from J, leaving 12 bases between. The CDR3 protein is CASSIGGRASYEQYF. CDR3 sequence (DNA): TGTGCCAGTAGTATTGGGGGGCGGGCCTCCTACGAGCAGTACTTC.

This clonotype occurred many times. The chain combines TRBV7-6 with TRBJ2-5; 9 nucleotides agree with TRBD2. The ends lost 5 bases at V and 4 bases at J; junction bases unmatched: 5. The CDR3 loop spans 14 amino acids. Germline CDR1 is SGHVS and CDR2 is FNYEAQ. The CDR3 coding sequence is TGTGCCAGCAGCCTGGGGACTAGCCCAGAGACCCAGTACTTC. Protein product: CASSLGTSPETQYF.

The chain combines TRBV2 with TRBJ2-2; 9 bases fit TRBD1. The CDR3 is made up of 14 amino acids. The J segment lost 7 bases and the V segment lost 6 bases, leaving 6 bases of the junction unmatched. Germline lookup yields CDR1 SNHLY and CDR2 FYNNEI. In DNA form, the CDR3 reads TGTGCCAGCAGATTGGACAGGGGCCACGGGGAGCTGTTTTTT. Its translation: CASRLDRGHGELFF.

This clonotype is medium-sized. The V call is TRBV29-1, the J call TRBJ1-2; D is unresolved. The CDR3 sequence is 12 residues long. CDR1 is SQVTM, CDR2 ANQGSEA, per germline. V lost 5 bases and J 6 bases, leaving 13 bases between the germline ends. The CDR3 DNA sequence: TGCAGCGTTTCACCCCGGACGCATGGCTACACCTTC. Translating it yields CSVSPRTHGYTF.